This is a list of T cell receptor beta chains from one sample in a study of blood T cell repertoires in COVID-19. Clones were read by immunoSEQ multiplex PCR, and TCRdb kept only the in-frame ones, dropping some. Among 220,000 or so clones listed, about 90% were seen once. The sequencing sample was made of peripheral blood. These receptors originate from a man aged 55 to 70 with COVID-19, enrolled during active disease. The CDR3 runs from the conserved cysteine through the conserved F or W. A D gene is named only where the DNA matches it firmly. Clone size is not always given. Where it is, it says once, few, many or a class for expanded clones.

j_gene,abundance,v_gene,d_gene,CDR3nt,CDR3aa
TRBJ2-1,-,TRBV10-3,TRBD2,TGTGCCATCAGTGGGACCCGACTAGCGGGAGAGGCTGAGCAGTTCTTC,CAISGTRLAGEAEQFF
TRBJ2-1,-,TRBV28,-,TGTGCCAGCAGTTCACAGGGTAGGGGGAATGAGCAGTTCTTC,CASSSQGRGNEQFF
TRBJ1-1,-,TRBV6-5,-,TGTGCCAGCAGTCGACAGGTGAACACTGAAGCTTTCTTT,CASSRQVNTEAFF
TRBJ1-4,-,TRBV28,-,TGTGCCAGCAGTTTAGGCGGGGATGAAAAACTGTTTTTT,CASSLGGDEKLFF
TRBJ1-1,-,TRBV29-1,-,TGCAGCGTGGGCCGGGGGACTGAAGCTTTCTTT,CSVGRGTEAFF
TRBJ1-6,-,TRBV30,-,TGTGCCTGGAGGCAGGGTCCTTATAATTCACCCCTCCACTTT,CAWRQGPYNSPLHF
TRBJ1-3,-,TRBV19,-,TGTGCCAGTAGGACTGCCGGAAACACCATATATTTT,CASRTAGNTIYF
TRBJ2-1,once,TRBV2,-,TGTGCCAGCAGTGAATGGGGGAGGTCCGACAATGAGCAGTTCTTC,CASSEWGRSDNEQFF
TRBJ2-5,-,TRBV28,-,TGTGCCAGCAGTTTCACCGGGGTGGAGACCCAGTACTTC,CASSFTGVETQYF
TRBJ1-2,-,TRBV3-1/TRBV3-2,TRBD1,TGTGCCAGCACCGGGACAGGGACCTATGGCTACACCTTC,CASTGTGTYGYTF